Listed below are T cell receptor beta chains from one sample, sequenced in a study of neoadjuvant nivolumab and ipilimumab in lung cancer. Clones were read by immunoSEQ multiplex PCR, and TCRdb kept only the in-frame ones, dropping some. This table has more than 10,000 clones, roughly 70% appearing once. The sample here was peripheral blood, taken after neoadjuvant nivolumab, alone or with ipilimumab, at or shortly before surgery. These receptors were obtained from an adult with non-small cell lung cancer. The CDR3 runs from the conserved cysteine through the conserved F or W. The order of the fields is clone size, V gene, J gene, D gene, CDR3 protein, CDR3 DNA. The D gene is left open where the match is weak. Clone size appears in some rows only: once, few, many, or a class for an expanded clone.

clone size: .; V gene: TRBV12-5; J gene: TRBJ1-5; D gene: .; CDR3 protein: CASVLDSWNQPQHF; CDR3 DNA: TGTGCTAGTGTTCTGGACTCATGGAATCAGCCCCAGCATTTT
clone size: .; V gene: TRBV29-1; J gene: TRBJ2-5; D gene: .; CDR3 protein: CSVAKGQETQYF; CDR3 DNA: TGCAGCGTCGCGAAGGGGCAAGAGACCCAGTACTTC
clone size: .; V gene: TRBV7-4; J gene: TRBJ2-1; D gene: .; CDR3 protein: CASSFPEGNEQFF; CDR3 DNA: TGTGCCAGCAGCTTCCCCGAGGGCAATGAGCAGTTCTTC
clone size: .; V gene: TRBV5-1; J gene: TRBJ2-5; D gene: .; CDR3 protein: CASSLQVQETQYF; CDR3 DNA: TGCGCCAGCAGCTTACAGGTACAAGAGACCCAGTACTTC
clone size: once; V gene: TRBV2; J gene: TRBJ2-5; D gene: .; CDR3 protein: CASRDRQETQYF; CDR3 DNA: TGTGCCAGCAGAGACAGACAAGAGACCCAGTACTTC
clone size: .; V gene: TRBV6-6; J gene: TRBJ2-7; D gene: .; CDR3 protein: CASGPGRYEQYF; CDR3 DNA: TGTGCCAGCGGCCCGGGACGCTACGAGCAGTACTTC
clone size: few; V gene: TRBV2; J gene: TRBJ1-1; D gene: .; CDR3 protein: CASSAEDRRTFF; CDR3 DNA: TGTGCCAGCAGTGCCGAGGACCGAAGAACTTTCTTT
clone size: .; V gene: TRBV18; J gene: TRBJ2-3; D gene: .; CDR3 protein: CASSPPGESTDTQYF; CDR3 DNA: TGTGCCAGCTCACCACCTGGAGAGAGCACAGATACGCAGTATTTT
clone size: .; V gene: TRBV7-9; J gene: TRBJ2-5; D gene: .; CDR3 protein: CASSLEFLLKQETQYF; CDR3 DNA: TGTGCCAGCAGCTTAGAGTTTCTCCTGAAGCAAGAGACCCAGTACTTC
clone size: .; V gene: TRBV5-1; J gene: TRBJ1-1; D gene: .; CDR3 protein: CASSMGGPTEAFF; CDR3 DNA: TGCGCCAGCAGCATGGGGGGGCCCACTGAAGCTTTCTTT
clone size: .; V gene: TRBV30; J gene: TRBJ1-3; D gene: .; CDR3 protein: CAWSVQGNTIYF; CDR3 DNA: TGTGCCTGGAGTGTACAAGGAAACACCATATATTTT
clone size: .; V gene: TRBV5-1; J gene: TRBJ2-3; D gene: .; CDR3 protein: CASSPPAGGQGDTQYF; CDR3 DNA: TGCGCCAGCAGCCCCCCGGCAGGAGGGCAGGGAGATACGCAGTATTTT
clone size: .; V gene: TRBV5-1; J gene: TRBJ2-5; D gene: TRBD2; CDR3 protein: CASSLAPSGQETQYF; CDR3 DNA: TGCGCCAGCAGCTTGGCGCCTAGCGGGCAAGAGACCCAGTACTTC
clone size: few; V gene: TRBV27; J gene: TRBJ1-1; D gene: .; CDR3 protein: CASRPGHPNTEAFF; CDR3 DNA: TGTGCCAGCAGACCGGGACACCCGAACACTGAAGCTTTCTTT
clone size: few; V gene: TRBV5-1; J gene: TRBJ1-1; D gene: .; CDR3 protein: CASSLESGLNTEAFF; CDR3 DNA: TGCGCCAGCAGCTTGGAATCGGGGCTGAACACTGAAGCTTTCTTT
clone size: .; V gene: TRBV6-1; J gene: TRBJ1-5; D gene: .; CDR3 protein: CASSAGRNYQPQHF; CDR3 DNA: TGTGCCAGCAGCGCCGGACGGAACTATCAGCCCCAGCATTTT
clone size: few; V gene: TRBV4-3; J gene: TRBJ2-3; D gene: TRBD1; CDR3 protein: CASSQGTGGADTQYF; CDR3 DNA: TGCGCCAGCAGCCAAGGGACAGGGGGCGCAGATACGCAGTATTTT
clone size: .; V gene: TRBV14; J gene: TRBJ1-2; D gene: .; CDR3 protein: CASSQDRQADTF; CDR3 DNA: TGTGCCAGCAGCCAAGATCGGCAGGCCGACACCTTC
clone size: .; V gene: TRBV5-1; J gene: TRBJ2-1; D gene: TRBD1; CDR3 protein: CASSIGTGQYNEQFF; CDR3 DNA: TGCGCCAGCAGCATCGGGACAGGACAATACAATGAGCAGTTCTTC
clone size: few; V gene: TRBV29-1; J gene: TRBJ2-5; D gene: TRBD1; CDR3 protein: CSVRDRVDETQYF; CDR3 DNA: TGCAGCGTCCGGGACAGGGTAGACGAGACCCAGTACTTC
clone size: .; V gene: TRBV2; J gene: TRBJ2-7; D gene: TRBD1; CDR3 protein: CASSGQAYEQYF; CDR3 DNA: TGTGCCAGCAGCGGACAGGCCTACGAGCAGTACTTC
clone size: few; V gene: TRBV18; J gene: TRBJ2-3; D gene: .; CDR3 protein: CASSPNLATPTDTQYF; CDR3 DNA: TGTGCCAGCTCACCAAATCTAGCGACCCCCACAGATACGCAGTATTTT
clone size: few; V gene: TRBV9; J gene: TRBJ1-1; D gene: .; CDR3 protein: CASSVSRLNTEAFF; CDR3 DNA: TGTGCCAGCAGCGTAAGCAGGTTGAACACTGAAGCTTTCTTT